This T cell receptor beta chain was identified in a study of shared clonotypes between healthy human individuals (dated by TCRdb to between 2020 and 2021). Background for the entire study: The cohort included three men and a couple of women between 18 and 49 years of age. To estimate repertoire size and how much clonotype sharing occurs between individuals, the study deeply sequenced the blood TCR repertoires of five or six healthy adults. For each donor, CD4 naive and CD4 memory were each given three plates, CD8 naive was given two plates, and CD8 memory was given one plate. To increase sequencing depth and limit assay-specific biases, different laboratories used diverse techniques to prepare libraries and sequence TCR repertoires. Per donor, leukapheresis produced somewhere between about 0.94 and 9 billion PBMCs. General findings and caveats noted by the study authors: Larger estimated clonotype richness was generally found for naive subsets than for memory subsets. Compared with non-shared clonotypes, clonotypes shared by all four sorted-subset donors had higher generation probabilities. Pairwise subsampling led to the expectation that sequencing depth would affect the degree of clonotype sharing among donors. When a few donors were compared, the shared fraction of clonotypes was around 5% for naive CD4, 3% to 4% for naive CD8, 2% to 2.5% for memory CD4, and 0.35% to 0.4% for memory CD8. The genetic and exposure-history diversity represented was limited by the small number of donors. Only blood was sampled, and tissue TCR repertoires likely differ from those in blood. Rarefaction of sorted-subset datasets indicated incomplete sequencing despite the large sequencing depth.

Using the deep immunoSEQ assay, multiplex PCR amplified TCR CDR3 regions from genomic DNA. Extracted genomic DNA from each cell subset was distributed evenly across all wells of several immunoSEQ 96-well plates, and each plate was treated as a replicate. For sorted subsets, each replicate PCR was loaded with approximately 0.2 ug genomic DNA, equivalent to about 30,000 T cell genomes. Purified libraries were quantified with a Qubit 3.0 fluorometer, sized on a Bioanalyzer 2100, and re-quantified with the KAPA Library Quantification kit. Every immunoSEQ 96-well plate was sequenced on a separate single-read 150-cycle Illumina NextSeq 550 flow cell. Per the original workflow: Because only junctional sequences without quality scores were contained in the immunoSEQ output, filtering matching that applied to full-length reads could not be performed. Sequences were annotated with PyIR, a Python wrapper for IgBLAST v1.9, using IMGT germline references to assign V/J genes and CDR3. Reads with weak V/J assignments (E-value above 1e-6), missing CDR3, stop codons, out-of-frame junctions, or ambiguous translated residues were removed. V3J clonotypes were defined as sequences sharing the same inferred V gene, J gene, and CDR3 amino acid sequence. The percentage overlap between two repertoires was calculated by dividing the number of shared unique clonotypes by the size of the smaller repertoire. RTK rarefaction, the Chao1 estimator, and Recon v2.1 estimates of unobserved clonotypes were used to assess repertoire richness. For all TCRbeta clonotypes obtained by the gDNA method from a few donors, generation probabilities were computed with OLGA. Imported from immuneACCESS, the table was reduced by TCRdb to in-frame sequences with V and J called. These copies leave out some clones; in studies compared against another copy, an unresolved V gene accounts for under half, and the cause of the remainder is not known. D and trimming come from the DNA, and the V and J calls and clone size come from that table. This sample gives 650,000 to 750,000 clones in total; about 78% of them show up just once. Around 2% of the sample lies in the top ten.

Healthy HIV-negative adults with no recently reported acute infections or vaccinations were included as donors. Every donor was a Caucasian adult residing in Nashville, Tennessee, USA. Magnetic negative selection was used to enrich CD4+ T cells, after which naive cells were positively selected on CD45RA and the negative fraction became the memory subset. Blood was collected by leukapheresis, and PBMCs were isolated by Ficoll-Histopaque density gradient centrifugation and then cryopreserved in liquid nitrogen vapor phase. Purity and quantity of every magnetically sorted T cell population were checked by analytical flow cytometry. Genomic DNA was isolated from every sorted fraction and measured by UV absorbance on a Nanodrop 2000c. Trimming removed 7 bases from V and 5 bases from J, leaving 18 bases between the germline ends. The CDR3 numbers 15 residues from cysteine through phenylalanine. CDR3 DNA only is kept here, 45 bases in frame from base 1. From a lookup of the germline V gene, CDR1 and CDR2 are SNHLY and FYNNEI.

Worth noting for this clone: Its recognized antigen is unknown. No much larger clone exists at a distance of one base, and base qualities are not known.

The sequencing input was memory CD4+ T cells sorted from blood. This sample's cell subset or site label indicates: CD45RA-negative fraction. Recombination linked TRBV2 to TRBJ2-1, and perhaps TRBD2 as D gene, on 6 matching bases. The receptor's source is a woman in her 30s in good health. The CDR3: CASTNVGGGDNEQFF. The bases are TGTGCCAGCACCAACGTGGGAGGCGGTGACAATGAGCAGTTCTTC.